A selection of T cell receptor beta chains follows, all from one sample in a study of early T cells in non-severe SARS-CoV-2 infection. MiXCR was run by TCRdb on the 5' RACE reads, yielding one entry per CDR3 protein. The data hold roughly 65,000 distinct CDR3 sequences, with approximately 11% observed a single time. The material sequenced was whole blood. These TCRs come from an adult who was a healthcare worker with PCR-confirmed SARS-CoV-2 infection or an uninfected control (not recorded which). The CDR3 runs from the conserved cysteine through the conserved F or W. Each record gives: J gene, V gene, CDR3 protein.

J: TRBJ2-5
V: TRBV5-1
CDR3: CASSLGGIGETQYF

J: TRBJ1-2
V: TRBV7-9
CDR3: CASSSGVYYGYTF

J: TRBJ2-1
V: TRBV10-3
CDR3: CAINEDSYNEQFF

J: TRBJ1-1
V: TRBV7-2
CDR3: CASSQRTGEAFF

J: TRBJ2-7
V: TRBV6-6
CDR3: CASSSGHPYEQYF

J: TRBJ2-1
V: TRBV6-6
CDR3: CASSYSASHNEQFF

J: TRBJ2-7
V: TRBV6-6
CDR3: CASSLETGIYEQYF

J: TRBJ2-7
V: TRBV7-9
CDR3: CASSASEYAYEQYF

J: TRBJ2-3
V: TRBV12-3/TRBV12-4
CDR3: CASTPRVRGTDTQYF

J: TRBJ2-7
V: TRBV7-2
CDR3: CASSFRAGLGYEQYF

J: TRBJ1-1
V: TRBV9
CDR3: CASSVEGEWGNTEAFF

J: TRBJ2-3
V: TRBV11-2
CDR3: CASSLESGPSATQYF

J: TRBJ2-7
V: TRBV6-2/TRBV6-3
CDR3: CASSDGGRVSYEQYF

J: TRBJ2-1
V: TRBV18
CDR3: CASSPPPAGGYYGEQFF